These 26 T cell receptor beta chains originate from one sample sequenced in a study of blood T cells in healthy people across ages. PCR was performed a second time for 7 to 11 cycles using a sample-barcoded 5' primer and a J-beta primer mix. TCRdb called the 5' RACE reads again in MiXCR, with one record for every CDR3 protein. The data hold over 600,000 distinct CDR3 sequences, with roughly two fifths observed a single time. Sequenced material: blood. Receptor source: a man older than 75 in good health.

This clonotype showed up just a few times. The chain couples TRBV7-2 to TRBJ2-3, with a weak D call TRBD2 (5 bases). This CDR3 contains 14 residues. Germline loops: CDR1 SGHTA, CDR2 FQGNSA. Trimming took off 5 bases at V and 8 bases at J, with 17 bases between the two ends. The CDR3 DNA reads TGTGCCAGCAGCCCTAGCCAACTAGTGGTTACGCAGTATTTT. Protein: CASSPSQLVVTQYF.

This chain joins TRBV28 and TRBJ2-7; 10 bases are a match to TRBD2. The J segment lost 2 bases and the V segment lost 9 bases, leaving 4 bases of the junction unmatched. This CDR3 contains 13 residues. The germline gives CDR1 MDHEN, CDR2 SYDVKM. CDR3 DNA sequence: TGTGCCAGTACTCTAGCGGGAGCCTACGAGCAGTACTTC. Encoded protein: CASTLAGAYEQYF.

The V gene is TRBV20-1, the J gene TRBJ2-1; D is uncertain. The germline V and J ends were trimmed by 4 bases and 5 bases, with 15 bases remaining between them. Germline lookup yields CDR1 DFQATT and CDR2 SNEGSKA (reference sequence). The length of the CDR3 is 14 residues. The CDR3 here is CSATDLIYNNEQFF. CDR3 in DNA: TGCAGTGCTACGGATCTAATATATAACAATGAGCAGTTCTTC.

This clonotype was seen only a few times. The chain joins TRBV20-1 to TRBJ2-4, with no clear D. The CDR3 extends over 12 amino acids. Germline CDR1 and CDR2: DFQATT and SNEGSKA (reference sequence). Trimming took off 7 bases at V and 9 bases at J, with 16 bases between the two ends. CDR3 loop: CSGEQNWGIQYF. As DNA, the CDR3 is TGCAGTGGGGAACAAAACTGGGGCATTCAGTACTTC.

This clonotype was seen only a few times. The chain employs TRBV5-1 and TRBJ1-5; 7 positions agree with TRBD1. In germline, CDR1 is SGHRS, CDR2 YFSETQ. CDR3 length: 15 amino acids. V shed 6 bases, J shed 7 bases, and the junction held 13 bases outside the gene matches. The CDR3 DNA follows: TGCGCCAGCAAACCCGGCGGGACAGACAGGCAGCCCCAGCATTTT. Its translation: CASKPGGTDRQPQHF.

The V and J genes are TRBV21-1 and TRBJ1-1; TRBD1, the table's D call, lacks a check against the DNA. TRBV21-1 corresponds to a pseudogene. The CDR3 covers 17 residues. DNA for the CDR3: TGTGCCAGCAGCAAAGATAGGGACAGGTGTCTCTACACTGAAGCTTTCTTT. Its protein is CASSKDRDRCLYTEAFF.

On this clonotype itself: It may be a read error: a sequence one base away is much more abundant. The V and J genes are TRBV6-6 and TRBJ1-2; D unclear. CDR1 is MNHNY, CDR2 SVGAGI, per germline (reference sequence). The CDR3 length is 13 residues. Trimming shortened V by 3 bases and J by 6 bases, and 11 bases separated the two germline ends. CDR3 DNA: TGTGCCAGCAGTTATGGGCAGAACCATGGCTACACCTTC. Its protein is CASSYGQNHGYTF.

This clonotype was recorded a few times. J is TRBJ1-2 and V is TRBV3-1; 10 bases line up with TRBD1. The CDR3 extends over 15 amino acids. Per germline, CDR1 LGHDT and CDR2 YNNKEL (reference sequence). V lost 4 bases and J lost 6; bases outside the gene matches: 8. CDR3 region: CASSPWTGGGHGYTF. DNA for the CDR3: TGTGCCAGCAGCCCCTGGACAGGGGGAGGACATGGCTACACCTTC.

The chain joins TRBV5-6 to TRBJ2-5; D is perhaps TRBD1 (6 bases). The V end lost 1 base, the J end lost 1 base, and 11 bases lay between the germline ends. CDR1 SGHDT and CDR2 YYEEEE come from the germline V gene. The CDR3 runs to 15 residues. CDR3 sequence: CASSLMGAGQETQYF. The DNA for the CDR3 is TGTGCCAGCAGCTTGATGGGGGCAGGCCAAGAGACCCAGTACTTC.

The chain employs TRBV11-2 and TRBJ2-4; possibly TRBD1 or TRBD2 for D (5 bases each). Gene TRBJ2-7 matches the end of the DNA better, so the J call may be wrong. The CDR3 consists of 14 residues. Per germline, CDR1 SGHAT and CDR2 FQNNGV. This CDR3 reads CASTLIGGGYEQYF. CDR3 nucleotides: TGTGCCAGCACCCTGATTGGGGGTGGCTACGAGCAGTACTTC.

This clonotype was seen many times. V usage is TRBV7-6 and J usage is TRBJ2-7; 7 bases are a match to TRBD1. J gave up 5 bases and V 0 bases, and 7 bases lay outside the gene matches. The CDR3 has 15 amino acids. Germline lookup yields CDR1 SGHVS and CDR2 FNYEAQ. The CDR3 here is CASSLAGTARHEQYF. CDR3 nucleotide sequence: TGTGCCAGCAGCTTAGCCGGGACAGCCCGACACGAGCAGTACTTC.

This chain links TRBV7-2 with TRBJ2-5; 15 bases match TRBD2. This CDR3 spans 17 amino acids. J gave up 5 bases and V 5 bases, and 9 bases lay outside the gene matches. The germline V gene encodes CDR1 SGHTA and CDR2 FQGNSA. The CDR3 DNA is TGTGCCAGCAGCCCAGTCCGGACTAGCGGGAGGGGGGAGACCCAGTACTTC. This codes for CASSPVRTSGRGETQYF.

The chain is built from TRBV29-1 and TRBJ2-2, with D possibly being TRBD1 (6 bases). The length of the CDR3 is 14 residues. V lost 6 bases and J 3 bases, leaving 14 bases between the germline ends. Per the germline V gene, CDR1 is SQVTM and CDR2 is ANQGSEA. CDR3 sequence (DNA): TGCAGCGTCCCCCGGGACACCTACACCGGGGAGCTGTTTTTT. Translating it yields CSVPRDTYTGELFF.

This chain links TRBV10-3 with TRBJ2-7, with 8 bases identical to TRBD1. This CDR3 has 14 amino acids. Trimming took 6 bases from V and 5 from J; bases not matched to a gene: 9. Germline CDR1 ENHRY, CDR2 SYGVKD. CDR3 in amino acids: CAIREPDRADEQYF. The CDR3 nucleotides are TGTGCCATCAGGGAACCGGACAGGGCCGACGAGCAGTACTTC.

J is TRBJ2-1 and V is TRBV10-3; 8 bases align to TRBD2. This CDR3 region has 13 residues. V was clipped by 7 bases and J by 7 bases; unmatched bases: 6. The V gene's germline CDR1 is ENHRY and CDR2 SYGVKD. The CDR3 here is CAITGTSGNEQFF. DNA of the CDR3: TGTGCCATCACCGGGACTAGTGGTAATGAGCAGTTCTTC.

This clonotype was observed a single time. The chain employs TRBV7-9 and TRBJ1-1; 7 bases fit TRBD1. The CDR3 is 14 amino acids. CDR1 is SEHNR and CDR2 is FQNEAQ in the germline V gene (reference sequence). V was clipped by 5 bases and J by 1 base; unmatched bases: 4. CDR3 sequence reads: CASSKGQTNTEAFF. CDR3 bases: TGTGCCAGCAGCAAGGGACAGACGAACACTGAAGCTTTCTTT.

Points on this clonotype: Germline is not matched at one junction end, which may reflect a read error. The V call is TRBV6-5, the J call TRBJ2-3; maybe TRBD2 (5 bases). Germline V lookup: CDR1 MNHEY, CDR2 SVGAGI. The CDR3 sequence is 14 residues long. CDR3 in amino acids: CARSDSGGTDTQYF. CDR3 DNA: TGTGCCCGCAGTGACTCTGGAGGTACAGATACGCAGTATTTT.

This clonotype has more than one count but fewer than ten. V is TRBV5-1 and J is TRBJ1-1, with 7 bases that match TRBD1. There are 15 residues in the CDR3. From germline, CDR1 is SGHRS and CDR2 YFSETQ. The junction had 4 bases not matched to a gene; V was cut back by 2 bases and J by 0 bases. This CDR3 reads CASSFSTGLNTEAFF. CDR3 DNA sequence: TGCGCCAGCAGCTTCTCGACAGGGTTGAACACTGAAGCTTTCTTT. Drawing the rest from reference TRBV5-1 and TRBJ1-1, the complete variable domain is KAGVTQTPRYLIKTRGQQVTLSCSPISGHRSVSWYQQTPGQGLQFLFEYFSETQRNKGNFPGRFSGRQFSNSRSEMNVSTLELGDSALYLCASSFSTGLNTEAFFGQGTRLTVV.

V usage is TRBV7-2 and J usage is TRBJ2-1; 9 bases are a match to TRBD2. This CDR3 spans 15 amino acids. V lost 5 bases, J lost 5 bases, and 7 bases stayed unmatched. Germline V gives CDR1 SGHTA, CDR2 FQGNSA. CDR3 nucleotides: TGTGCCAGCAGCCCCCTAGCGGGGACCAACAATGAGCAGTTCTTC. Translation gives CASSPLAGTNNEQFF.

This chain joins TRBV10-3 and TRBJ1-4; D remains unclear. Trimming stripped 3 bases from V and 0 bases from J, with 5 bases between. The CDR3 covers 14 residues. Germline V gives CDR1 ENHRY, CDR2 SYGVKD. The CDR3 sequence is CAISESTTNEKLFF. The CDR3 DNA is TGTGCCATCAGTGAATCCACAACTAATGAAAAACTGTTTTTT.

The V gene is TRBV7-9, the J gene TRBJ2-1; 10 nucleotides align to TRBD2. Germline loops: CDR1 SEHNR, CDR2 FQNEAQ (reference sequence). J was trimmed by 8 bases and V by 4 bases; bases with no gene match: 5. The CDR3 runs to 14 residues. CDR3 amino acids: CASSYSGRFDEQFF. The CDR3 DNA reads as TGTGCCAGCAGCTATAGCGGGAGGTTTGATGAGCAGTTCTTC.

V gene TRBV14 combines with J gene TRBJ2-2; no clear D gene. This CDR3 comprises 14 residues. Germline-derived CDR1 and CDR2 are SGHDN and FVKESK. The V end lost 5 bases, the J end lost 6 bases, and 13 bases lay between the germline ends. CDR3 sequence (DNA): TGTGCCAGCAGCGAAAAAAGGTTGGCCGGGGAGCTGTTTTTT. It yields the protein CASSEKRLAGELFF.

V and J are TRBV11-2 and TRBJ2-1, with D maybe TRBD2 (6 bases). The CDR3 extends over 21 amino acids. Deletions cut 3 bases from V and 1 base from J, with 28 bases between. Germline V gene sequence: CDR1 SGHAT, CDR2 FQNNGV. This CDR3 reads CASSLDLGALAAGRSYNEQFF. For the CDR3, the DNA is TGTGCCAGCAGCTTGGATCTAGGTGCTCTAGCTGCGGGACGTTCCTACAATGAGCAGTTCTTC.

The rearrangement joins TRBV24-1 to TRBJ1-5, with D perhaps matching TRBD1 (5 bases). CDR3 length: 14 residues. Germline V gene sequence: CDR1 KGHDR, CDR2 SFDVKD. V lost 5 bases and J lost 3, with 10 bases in between. The CDR3 coding sequence is TGTGCCACCAGTGGGGGGGACCTCAATCAGCCCCAGCATTTT. Translated: CATSGGDLNQPQHF.

This clonotype appeared many times. This chain connects TRBV5-1 to TRBJ2-1, with 7 bases fitting TRBD1. V was clipped by 5 bases and J by 0 bases; unmatched bases: 14. The CDR3 is 18 amino acids. Germline V gene lookup returns CDR1 SGHRS and CDR2 YFSETQ. Here the CDR3 DNA reads TGCGCCAGCAGACCACTAACAGGGGAAACCAGCTCCTACAATGAGCAGTTCTTC. Translation gives CASRPLTGETSSYNEQFF.

This clonotype showed up just a few times. The chain couples TRBV7-2 to TRBJ2-3; 9 bases line up with TRBD2. V was clipped by 5 bases and J by 8 bases; unmatched bases: 17. Germline CDR1 reads SGHTA; CDR2 reads FQGNSA. The CDR3 is made up of 17 amino acids. DNA of the CDR3: TGTGCCAGCAGCCAGTCCGGCGGGGGGGCAGGGTCCGGTACGCAGTATTTT. This codes for CASSQSGGGAGSGTQYF.